Presented here are 13 T cell receptor beta chains from one specimen sequenced in a study of T cells after yellow fever vaccination. TCRdb ran MiXCR on the 5' RACE reads and lists one entry per CDR3 protein. Among about 120,000 distinct CDR3 sequences, 8.9% were seen once, and the ten largest hold less than 40%. Source: CD8+ T cells sorted from PBMCs, taken on the day of the yellow fever booster vaccination. The receptors originated from a man aged 18-30 years who received the YFV17D yellow fever vaccine.

V and J are TRBV5-5 and TRBJ1-4, with unresolved D. The germline V and J ends were trimmed by 4 bases and 4 bases, with 14 bases remaining between them. Germline CDR1 SGHKS, CDR2 YYEKEE (reference sequence). The CDR3 is 15 amino acids. In nucleotides, the CDR3 is TGTGCCAGCAGCCCCTGGGGAGGACTTAATGAAAAACTGTTTTTT. Translated, it gives CASSPWGGLNEKLFF.

The sample holds a few counts of this clonotype. The chain is built from TRBV6-2 or TRBV6-3 and TRBJ1-6; no definite D call. CDR1 is MNHEY and CDR2 is SVGEGT in the germline V gene. The CDR3 contains 11 residues. With 2 bases removed from V and 15 bases from J, the gap between germline ends came to 8 bases. CDR3 sequence: CASSYGPFLHF. CDR3 bases: TGTGCCAGCAGTTACGGGCCCTTCCTCCACTTT.

The CDR3 protein is CAISDSLPGQGLEETQYF. CDR3 nucleotide sequence: TGTGCCATCAGTGATTCCCTCCCGGGGCAGGGCTTGGAAGAGACCCAGTACTTC. This chain uses TRBV10-3 with TRBJ2-5; the D gene could be TRBD1 or TRBD2 (5 bases each). V lost 3 bases and J lost 3, with 23 bases in between. The CDR3 is 18 amino acids. CDR1 is ENHRY and CDR2 is SYGVKD in the germline V gene.

The sample holds a few counts of this clonotype. The chain joins TRBV7-9 to TRBJ2-5, with D unresolved. Trimming took off 5 bases at V and 4 bases at J, with 11 bases between the two ends. This CDR3 contains 13 residues. Germline V gene sequence: CDR1 SEHNR, CDR2 FQNEAQ (reference sequence). CDR3 sequence (DNA): TGTGCCAGCAGCAGACCTTATAGAGAGACCCAGTACTTC. Translating gives CASSRPYRETQYF. The full variable domain, its missing parts supplied by reference TRBV7-9 and TRBJ2-5, is DTGVSQNPRHKITKRGQNVTFRCDPISEHNRLYWYRQTLGQGPEFLTYFQNEAQLEKSRLLSDRFSAERPKGSFSTLEIQRTEQGDSAMYLCASSRPYRETQYFGPGTRLLVL.

The gene calls are TRBV6-2 or TRBV6-3 and TRBJ2-1; 7 bases fit TRBD1. Germline CDR1 and CDR2: MNHEY and SVGEGT. With 4 bases clipped from V and 0 bases from J, the junction kept 6 bases outside the gene matches. The length of the CDR3 is 16 residues. CDR3 DNA: TGTGCCAGCAGTTCGGGACAGCCTCGCTCCTACAATGAGCAGTTCTTC. Its protein product is CASSSGQPRSYNEQFF.

In its sample, this clonotype was seen a few times. The chain is built from TRBV19 and TRBJ2-1, with a tentative D call TRBD2 (6 bases). CDR3 length: 12 residues. CDR1 and CDR2 from the germline V gene are LNHDA and SQIVND (reference sequence). Deletions cut 5 bases from V and 8 bases from J, with 10 bases between. CDR3 bases: TGTGCCAGTAGTGTCGCGGGGTATGAGCAGTTCTTC. Translating it yields CASSVAGYEQFF.

A few counts support this clonotype. The chain is built from TRBV10-2 and TRBJ2-5; D is uncertain. Germline V lookup: CDR1 WSHSY, CDR2 SAAADI. Between the trimmed V and J ends, which lost 0 bases and 5 bases, there was a span of 1 base. This CDR3 contains 11 residues. CDR3 sequence reads: CASSESETQYF. Written as DNA, the CDR3 is TGCGCCAGCAGTGAGTCGGAGACCCAGTACTTC.

The genes are TRBV4-3 and TRBJ1-2; D ambiguous. The CDR3 has 14 amino acids. CDR1 and CDR2 from the germline V gene are LGHNA and YSLEER. V shed 0 bases and J shed 8 bases, with 13 bases lying between them. This chain's CDR3 is CASSQESGWPGYTF. The CDR3 DNA reads as TGCGCCAGCAGCCAAGAGTCGGGGTGGCCGGGCTACACCTTC.

The chain joins TRBV4-3 to TRBJ1-2; TRBD1 might be the D (5 bases). The CDR3 is 14 residues long. V was shortened by 0 bases and J by 2 bases, with 7 bases between the two germline ends. The germline V gene has CDR1 LGHNA and CDR2 YSLEER. The CDR3 DNA follows: TGCGCCAGCAGCCAAGATTGGGGCAACTATGGCTACACCTTC. Translating it yields CASSQDWGNYGYTF.

In its sample, this clonotype was seen a few times. CDR3 sequence (DNA): TGTGCCAGCAGCTTACCCGGGACTAGCGGGGCGCGCTACAATGAGCAGTTCTTC. Its translation is CASSLPGTSGARYNEQFF. J is TRBJ2-1 and V is TRBV7-9; 13 bases match TRBD2. The germline gives CDR1 SEHNR, CDR2 FQNEAQ (reference sequence). J was trimmed by 3 bases and V by 2 bases; bases with no gene match: 7. CDR3 length: 18 amino acids.

This clonotype was recorded a few times. The gene calls are TRBV4-3 and TRBJ1-2; D not resolved. Germline CDR1 LGHNA, CDR2 YSLEER. V was clipped by 0 bases and J by 7 bases, with 12 bases between them. The CDR3 is made up of 14 amino acids. Here the CDR3 reads CASSQDLDPIGYTF. For the CDR3, the DNA is TGCGCCAGCAGCCAAGATCTGGACCCTATTGGCTACACCTTC.

The chain recombines TRBV6-2 or TRBV6-3 with TRBJ2-6; maybe TRBD1 (5 bases). V was cut by 5 bases and J by 0 bases, with 11 bases left in between. The CDR3 has 16 amino acids. Germline V gives CDR1 MNHEY, CDR2 SVGEGT. The CDR3 loop reads CASSEDTVSGANVLTF. CDR3 in DNA: TGTGCCAGCAGTGAGGACACTGTCTCTGGGGCCAACGTCCTGACTTTC.

Only a few counts were recorded for this clonotype. V gene TRBV4-3 combines with J gene TRBJ2-1; TRBD2 aligns across 13 bases. Germline loops: CDR1 LGHNA, CDR2 YSLEER. The CDR3 is 17 amino acids. Trimming at V came to 2 bases and at J to 8 bases, leaving 9 bases not matched to a gene. For the CDR3, the DNA is TGCGCCAGCAGCCAAACCGGGACTAGCGGGGAGGAAGATGAGCAGTTCTTC. Protein sequence: CASSQTGTSGEEDEQFF.